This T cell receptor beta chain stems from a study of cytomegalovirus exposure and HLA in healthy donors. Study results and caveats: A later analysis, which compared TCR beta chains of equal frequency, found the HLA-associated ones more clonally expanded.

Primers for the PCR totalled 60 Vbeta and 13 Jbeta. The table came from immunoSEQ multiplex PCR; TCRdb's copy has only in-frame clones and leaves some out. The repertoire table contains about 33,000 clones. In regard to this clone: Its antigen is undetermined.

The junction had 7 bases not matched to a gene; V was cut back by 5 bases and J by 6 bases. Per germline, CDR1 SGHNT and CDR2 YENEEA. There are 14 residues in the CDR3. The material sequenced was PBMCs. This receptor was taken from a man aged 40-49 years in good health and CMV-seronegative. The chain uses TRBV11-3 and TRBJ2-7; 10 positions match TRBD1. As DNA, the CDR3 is TGTGCCAGCAGCCCACGGACAGGGGGAAGCGAGCAGTACTTC. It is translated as CASSPRTGGSEQYF.